These T cell receptor beta chains were read from a single sample in a study of shared clonotypes between healthy human individuals. Sequenced by immunoSEQ multiplex PCR; TCRdb stores in-frame clones only, minus some. The table has 2 million to 3 million clones, 93% seen once. Sequencing was done on a sample of naive CD4+ T cells from PBMCs. These receptors all stem from a man aged 18-30 years in good health. Some clones in this sample may be carry-over from other donors' samples. CDR3s include the opening cysteine and the closing phenylalanine or tryptophan.

j_call: TRBJ2-7; v_call: TRBV5-6; cdr3_aa: CASSWGTGLHSYEQYF
j_call: TRBJ2-3; v_call: TRBV15; cdr3_aa: CATSRDLAGGRTDTQYF
j_call: TRBJ2-3; v_call: TRBV18; cdr3_aa: CASSLSGPPGDTQYF
j_call: TRBJ1-5; v_call: TRBV15; cdr3_aa: CATSRPNSGMGRGNQPQHF
j_call: TRBJ2-3; v_call: TRBV5-1; cdr3_aa: CASSPVGSPTDTQYF
j_call: TRBJ2-5; v_call: TRBV15; cdr3_aa: CATSRRLSEGETQYF
j_call: TRBJ2-3; v_call: TRBV19; cdr3_aa: CASSRGSAGSYTDTQYF
j_call: TRBJ2-1; v_call: TRBV2; cdr3_aa: CASSKSNEQFF
j_call: TRBJ2-7; v_call: TRBV4-2; cdr3_aa: CASQEVDGRVPYEQYF
j_call: TRBJ2-7; v_call: TRBV7-9; cdr3_aa: CASSFPVGHEQYF
j_call: TRBJ2-1; v_call: TRBV14; cdr3_aa: CASSQGIYSYNEQFF
j_call: TRBJ1-2; v_call: TRBV5-8; cdr3_aa: CASSWAGSHGYTF
j_call: TRBJ1-1; v_call: TRBV18; cdr3_aa: CASSPPGTSEAFF
j_call: TRBJ1-3; v_call: TRBV28; cdr3_aa: CASSFGGQSFSGNTIYF
j_call: TRBJ1-5; v_call: TRBV7-8; cdr3_aa: CASAPRDREYSNQPQHF
j_call: TRBJ1-4; v_call: TRBV7-8; cdr3_aa: CASSRTGVREKLFF
j_call: TRBJ2-7; v_call: TRBV28; cdr3_aa: CASSLVGTGDYEQYF
j_call: TRBJ2-2; v_call: TRBV2; cdr3_aa: CASSEGRDWRIGELFF
j_call: TRBJ2-4; v_call: TRBV18; cdr3_aa: CASSPLDSRGPQYF
j_call: TRBJ1-5; v_call: TRBV28; cdr3_aa: CASSLKALGTGRNQPQHF
j_call: TRBJ2-1; v_call: TRBV7-8; cdr3_aa: CASSLTVRPSLPIHEQFF
j_call: TRBJ1-1; v_call: TRBV29-1; cdr3_aa: CSVALMGGGVTEAFF
j_call: TRBJ2-5; v_call: TRBV9; cdr3_aa: CASSTITGVETQYF
j_call: TRBJ2-7; v_call: TRBV9; cdr3_aa: CASSVVAGSYEQYF
j_call: TRBJ2-3; v_call: TRBV6-5; cdr3_aa: CASSKVLAVDTQYF
j_call: TRBJ2-2; v_call: TRBV15; cdr3_aa: CATSRQIVNTGELFF
j_call: TRBJ2-5; v_call: TRBV28; cdr3_aa: CASSLSQDSTQYF
j_call: TRBJ2-2; v_call: TRBV7-2; cdr3_aa: CASSSKTGGWVGELFF
j_call: TRBJ1-1; v_call: TRBV7-8; cdr3_aa: CASSVRDKYTEAFF
j_call: TRBJ2-2; v_call: TRBV19; cdr3_aa: CASSAPGERTGELFF
j_call: TRBJ2-6; v_call: TRBV7-9; cdr3_aa: CASSLGSSGANVLTF
j_call: TRBJ2-5; v_call: TRBV2; cdr3_aa: CASTLLRKETQYF
j_call: TRBJ1-1; v_call: TRBV7-2; cdr3_aa: CASSLTGANTEAFF
j_call: NA; v_call: TRBV6-5; cdr3_aa: CASSYGQGSSYEQYF
j_call: TRBJ1-4; v_call: TRBV5-8; cdr3_aa: CASSFGAGPTNEKLFF
j_call: TRBJ1-4; v_call: TRBV30; cdr3_aa: CARRSAATNEKLFF
j_call: TRBJ2-3; v_call: TRBV4-3; cdr3_aa: CASSQVAAGGTDTQYF
j_call: TRBJ2-2; v_call: TRBV27; cdr3_aa: CASSSFSHLTGELFF
j_call: TRBJ2-1; v_call: TRBV5-1; cdr3_aa: CASGGSGTHEQFF
j_call: TRBJ2-1; v_call: TRBV5-1; cdr3_aa: CASRNRLGANYNEQFF
j_call: TRBJ1-5; v_call: TRBV28; cdr3_aa: CASSSNRAQPQHF
j_call: TRBJ1-1; v_call: TRBV5-1; cdr3_aa: CASSWDSNSNTEAFF
j_call: TRBJ2-1; v_call: TRBV19; cdr3_aa: CASSNYPGLSTNEQFF
j_call: TRBJ2-1; v_call: TRBV19; cdr3_aa: CASSIRFLRGQYIAVGQFF
j_call: TRBJ2-7; v_call: TRBV9; cdr3_aa: CASSVADHRLGYEQYF
j_call: TRBJ2-7; v_call: TRBV5-1; cdr3_aa: CASSPGQGIYEQYF
j_call: TRBJ1-1; v_call: TRBV6-1; cdr3_aa: CASSHYTGGGTEAFF
j_call: TRBJ1-2; v_call: TRBV19; cdr3_aa: CASVRQGAKDYGYTF
j_call: TRBJ2-1; v_call: TRBV6-5; cdr3_aa: CASSSRDPGYSEQFF
j_call: TRBJ2-6; v_call: TRBV9; cdr3_aa: CASSVGMTSSGANVLTF